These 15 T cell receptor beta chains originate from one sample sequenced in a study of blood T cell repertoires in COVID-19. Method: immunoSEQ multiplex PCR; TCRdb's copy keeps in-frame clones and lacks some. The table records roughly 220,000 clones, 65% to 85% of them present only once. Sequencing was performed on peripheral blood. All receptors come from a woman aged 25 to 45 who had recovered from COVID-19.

CDR3 DNA: TGTGCCAGCAGCTCGAGAGGACAGGATTATAATTCACCCCTCCACTTT. This gives the protein CASSSRGQDYNSPLHF. The chain has TRBV5-5 and TRBJ1-6, with TRBD1 identical over 7 bases. The germline V gene encodes CDR1 SGHKS and CDR2 YYEKEE (reference sequence). The J segment lost 4 bases and the V segment lost 3 bases, leaving 7 bases of the junction unmatched. The CDR3 contains 16 residues.

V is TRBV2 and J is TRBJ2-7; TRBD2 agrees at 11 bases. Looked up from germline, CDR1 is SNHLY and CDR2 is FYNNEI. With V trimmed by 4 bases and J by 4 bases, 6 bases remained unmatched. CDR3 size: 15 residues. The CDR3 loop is CASSGKRTSGYEQYF. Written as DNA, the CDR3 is TGTGCCAGCAGTGGAAAGAGGACTAGCGGGTACGAGCAGTACTTC. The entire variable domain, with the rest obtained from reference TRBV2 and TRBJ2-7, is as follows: EPEVTQTPSHQVTQMGQEVILRCVPISNHLYFYWYRQILGQKVEFLVSFYNNEISEKSEIFDDQFSVERPDGSNFTLKIRSTKLEDSAMYFCASSGKRTSGYEQYFGPGTRLTVT.

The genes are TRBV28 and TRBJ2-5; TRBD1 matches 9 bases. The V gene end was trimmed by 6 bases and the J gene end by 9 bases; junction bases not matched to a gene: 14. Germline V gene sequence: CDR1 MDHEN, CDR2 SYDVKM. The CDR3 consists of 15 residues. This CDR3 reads CASSLDRDRVRAQYF. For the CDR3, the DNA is TGTGCCAGCAGCCTTGACCGGGACAGGGTAAGGGCCCAGTACTTC.

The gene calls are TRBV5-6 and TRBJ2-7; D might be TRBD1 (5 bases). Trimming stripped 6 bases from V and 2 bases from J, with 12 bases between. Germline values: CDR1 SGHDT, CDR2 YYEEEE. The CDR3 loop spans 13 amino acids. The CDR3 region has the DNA TGTGCCAGCACGGAGACGGACACCTACGAGCAGTACTTC. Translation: CASTETDTYEQYF.

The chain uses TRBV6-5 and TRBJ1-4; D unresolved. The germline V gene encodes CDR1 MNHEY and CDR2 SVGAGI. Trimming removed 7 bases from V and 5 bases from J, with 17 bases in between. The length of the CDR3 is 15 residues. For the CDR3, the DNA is TGTGCCAGCATACGAGCTTCGGGATGGAATGAAAAACTGTTTTTT. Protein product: CASIRASGWNEKLFF.

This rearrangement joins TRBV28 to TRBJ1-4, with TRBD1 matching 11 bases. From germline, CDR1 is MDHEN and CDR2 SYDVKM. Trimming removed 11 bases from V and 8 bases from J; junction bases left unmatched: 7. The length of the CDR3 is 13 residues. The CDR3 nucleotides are TGTGCCGGACAGGGGGCAAGGCGAGAAAAACTGTTTTTT. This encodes CAGQGARREKLFF.

The CDR3 region has the DNA TGTGCCAGCAGTTTGGGTTTAGTCAGGGGGACCCAAGAGACCCAGTACTTC. Protein product: CASSLGLVRGTQETQYF. The J gene is TRBJ2-5, the V gene TRBV28; TRBD1 agrees at 7 bases. CDR1 MDHEN and CDR2 SYDVKM come from the germline V gene. The CDR3 is 17 residues long. The V gene end was trimmed by 3 bases and the J gene end by 1 base; junction bases not matched to a gene: 11.

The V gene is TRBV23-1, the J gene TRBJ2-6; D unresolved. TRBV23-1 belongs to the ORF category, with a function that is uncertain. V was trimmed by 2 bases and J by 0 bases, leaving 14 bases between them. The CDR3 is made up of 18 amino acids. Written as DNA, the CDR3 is TGCGCCAGCAGTCAAACCCGAGTGCCCCTCTCTGGGGCCAACGTCCTGACTTTC. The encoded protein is CASSQTRVPLSGANVLTF.

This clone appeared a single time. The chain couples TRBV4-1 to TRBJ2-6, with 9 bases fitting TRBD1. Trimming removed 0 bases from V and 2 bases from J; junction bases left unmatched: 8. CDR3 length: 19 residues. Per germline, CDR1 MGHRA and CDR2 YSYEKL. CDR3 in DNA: TGCGCCAGCAGCCAAGACGGGGACAGGGTAGTAACTGGGGCCAACGTCCTGACTTTC. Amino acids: CASSQDGDRVVTGANVLTF.

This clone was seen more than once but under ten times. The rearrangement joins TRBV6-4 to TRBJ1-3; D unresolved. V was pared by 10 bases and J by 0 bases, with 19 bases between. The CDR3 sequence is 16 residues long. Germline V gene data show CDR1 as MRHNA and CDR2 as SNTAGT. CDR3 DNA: TGTGCCATCCTCACTAGACCCCTTTACTCTGGAAACACCATATATTTT. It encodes CAILTRPLYSGNTIYF.

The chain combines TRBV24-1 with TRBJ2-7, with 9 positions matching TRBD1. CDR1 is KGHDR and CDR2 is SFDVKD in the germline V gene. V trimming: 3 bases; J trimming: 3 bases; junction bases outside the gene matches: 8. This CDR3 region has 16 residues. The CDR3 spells CATSDPSTGGGYEQYF. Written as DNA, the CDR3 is TGTGCCACCAGTGATCCTTCGACAGGGGGAGGCTACGAGCAGTACTTC.

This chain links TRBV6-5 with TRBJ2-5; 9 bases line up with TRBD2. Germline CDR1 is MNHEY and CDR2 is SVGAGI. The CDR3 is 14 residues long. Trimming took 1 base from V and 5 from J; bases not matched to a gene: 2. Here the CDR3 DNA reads TGTGCCAGCAGTTACTTAGCGGGAGCCGAGACCCAGTACTTC. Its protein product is CASSYLAGAETQYF.

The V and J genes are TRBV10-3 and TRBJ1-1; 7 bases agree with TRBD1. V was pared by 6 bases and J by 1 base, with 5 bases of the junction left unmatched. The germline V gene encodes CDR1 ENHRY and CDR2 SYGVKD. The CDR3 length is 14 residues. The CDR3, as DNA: TGTGCCATCAGGGGGACAGACCAGAACACTGAAGCTTTCTTT. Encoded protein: CAIRGTDQNTEAFF.

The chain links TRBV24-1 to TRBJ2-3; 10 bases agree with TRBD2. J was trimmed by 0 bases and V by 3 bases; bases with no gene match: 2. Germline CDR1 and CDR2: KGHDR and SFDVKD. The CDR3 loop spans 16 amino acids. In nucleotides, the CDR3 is TGTGCCACCAGTGATGGACTAGCGGTTAGCACAGATACGCAGTATTTT. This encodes CATSDGLAVSTDTQYF.

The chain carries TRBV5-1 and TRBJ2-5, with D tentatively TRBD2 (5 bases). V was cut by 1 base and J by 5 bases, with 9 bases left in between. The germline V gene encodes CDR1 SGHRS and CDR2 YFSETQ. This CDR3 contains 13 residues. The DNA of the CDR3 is TGCGCCAGCAGCTTGAAGGTAGCGGAGACCCAGTACTTC. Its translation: CASSLKVAETQYF.